The 23 T cell receptor beta chains below were found in one sample sequenced in a study of CD8+CD57+ T cells in acquired aplastic anemia. TCR beta VDJ and CDR3 were profiled, and genomic DNA was the template. TCRdb reanalysed the reads using MiXCR and keeps one entry per CDR3 protein. The sample contains some 210,000 distinct CDR3 sequences, 61% of which appear only once. Sequenced sample: sorted CD4+, CD8+, or CD8+CD57+ T cells (not recorded which) from PBMCs. Source of these receptors: a human donor in good health.

The gene calls are TRBV20-1 and TRBJ2-3; 7 nucleotides match TRBD2. The CDR3 consists of 14 residues. V was clipped by 2 bases and J by 1 base; unmatched bases: 3. Germline CDR1 is DFQATT and CDR2 is SNEGSKA (reference sequence). DNA for the CDR3: TGCAGTGCTAGATGGGGGGGAGGCACAGATACGCAGTATTTT. Translating it yields CSARWGGGTDTQYF.

The genes are TRBV6-4 and TRBJ2-3, with a possible D match to TRBD2 (6 bases). This CDR3 is built from 17 residues. V was clipped by 2 bases and J by 8 bases, with 23 bases between them. The V gene's germline CDR1 is MRHNA and CDR2 SNTAGT. The CDR3 sequence is CASSDKSSGTVSGTQYF. In nucleotides, the CDR3 is TGTGCCAGCAGTGACAAATCCTCTGGGACGGTTAGCGGTACGCAGTATTTT.

This rearrangement joins TRBV10-3 to TRBJ1-2; 9 positions agree with TRBD1. This CDR3 has 13 amino acids. The trim removed 3 bases at V and 8 bases at J, leaving 4 bases unmatched. Germline CDR1 and CDR2: ENHRY and SYGVKD. Here the CDR3 reads CAISEQDRGGYTF. The CDR3 DNA follows: TGTGCCATCAGTGAACAAGACAGGGGGGGCTACACCTTC.

This clonotype was counted at least ten times. The rearrangement links TRBV2 to TRBJ1-3; D is ambiguous. Trimming removed 10 bases from V and 0 bases from J, with 4 bases in between. Germline CDR1 is SNHLY and CDR2 is FYNNEI. This CDR3 contains 11 residues. The CDR3 coding sequence is TGTGCCACGGACTCTGGAAACACCATATATTTT. As protein: CATDSGNTIYF.

V usage is TRBV24-1 and J usage is TRBJ2-5; TRBD2 agrees at 7 bases. Germline trimming cut 6 bases from V and 3 bases from J; bases unmatched to any gene: 6. The CDR3 extends over 14 amino acids. Germline values: CDR1 KGHDR, CDR2 SFDVKD. In DNA form, the CDR3 reads TGTGCCACCAGTAAGACGGGAGGCGAAGAGACCCAGTACTTC. This codes for CATSKTGGEETQYF.

This clonotype was detected a few times. This chain joins TRBV24-1 and TRBJ2-3; D might be TRBD2 (5 bases). V shed 3 bases and J shed 3 bases, with 15 bases lying between them. CDR3 length: 16 residues. Germline CDR1 is KGHDR and CDR2 is SFDVKD. CDR3: CATSDHPSRGTDTQYF. CDR3 in DNA: TGTGCCACCAGTGATCATCCTAGCAGAGGAACAGATACGCAGTATTTT.

As concerns this clonotype: This could be a read error, since a much larger clone is one nucleotide away. The V gene is TRBV6-1, the J gene TRBJ2-3, with 7 bases lining up with TRBD2. Per the germline V gene, CDR1 is MNHNS and CDR2 is SASEGT. The CDR3 runs 14 residues. This chain's CDR3 is CAAAPSGYTGTQYF. CDR3 in DNA: TGTGCCGCCGCCCCTAGCGGATACACAGGTACGCAGTATTTT.

The chain recombines TRBV10-3 with TRBJ2-1; D remains ambiguous. The CDR3 has 15 amino acids. Germline V gives CDR1 ENHRY, CDR2 SYGVKD. Trimming took 4 bases from V and 0 from J, leaving 10 bases between them. The DNA for the CDR3 is TGTGCCATCAGTGGGAGTGTGAGCTCCTACAATGAGCAGTTCTTC. This gives the protein CAISGSVSSYNEQFF.

This sequence joins TRBV7-8 and TRBJ2-7, with D tentatively TRBD2 (7 bases). V was cut by 9 bases and J by 6 bases, with 15 bases left in between. This CDR3 is 12 amino acids long. Germline CDR1 is SGHVS and CDR2 is FQNEAQ. In DNA, the CDR3 is TGTGCCAGTACACCAGGGGAGGGCGAGCAGTACTTC. It yields the protein CASTPGEGEQYF.

The chain combines TRBV20-1 with TRBJ2-4; no reliable D call. V shed 5 bases and J shed 5 bases, with 10 bases lying between them. Looked up from germline, CDR1 is DFQATT and CDR2 is SNEGSKA (reference sequence). The length of the CDR3 is 12 residues. CDR3 sequence: CSAEHTQNIQYF. In DNA form, the CDR3 reads TGCAGTGCTGAACATACCCAAAACATTCAGTACTTC.

The CDR3 region is CASSAQAMNTEAFF. The CDR3 DNA sequence: TGTGCCAGCAGCGCACAGGCCATGAACACTGAAGCTTTCTTT. V and J are TRBV9 and TRBJ1-1; TRBD1 is a possible D gene (5 bases). The V gene lost 3 bases and the J gene lost 0 bases, with 9 bases spanning the gap. The CDR3 sequence is 14 residues long. Germline lookup yields CDR1 SGDLS and CDR2 YYNGEE.

This clonotype was counted many times. V is TRBV19 and J is TRBJ2-5; no definite D call. The CDR3 covers 14 residues. The germline V gene has CDR1 LNHDA and CDR2 SQIVND (reference sequence). Trimming removed 2 bases at V and 0 bases at J, with 7 bases between. The CDR3 sequence: CASSIRGYQETQYF. The CDR3, as DNA: TGTGCCAGTAGTATACGTGGGTACCAAGAGACCCAGTACTTC.

This rearrangement joins TRBV7-9 to TRBJ1-1; D gene uncertain. This CDR3 is 15 amino acids long. Per germline, CDR1 SEHNR and CDR2 FQNEAQ (reference sequence). Trimming stripped 1 base from V and 4 bases from J, with 13 bases between. Here the CDR3 DNA reads TGTGCCAGCAGCTTAGGTTGGCAGGTAATCACTGAAGCTTTCTTT. Translated, it gives CASSLGWQVITEAFF.

This clonotype was observed a handful of times. J is TRBJ2-2 and V is TRBV10-3; 7 nucleotides align to TRBD2. Looked up from germline, CDR1 is ENHRY and CDR2 is SYGVKD. Unmatched junction bases numbered 3, after V lost 4 bases and J lost 4 bases. CDR3 length: 14 residues. CDR3 region: CAISAREGTGELFF. CDR3 DNA sequence: TGTGCCATCAGTGCCAGGGAGGGCACCGGGGAGCTGTTTTTT.

This clonotype was seen at least ten times. This sequence joins TRBV19 and TRBJ2-3, with 9 bases lining up with TRBD2. The J segment lost 0 bases and the V segment lost 1 base, leaving 5 bases of the junction unmatched. Germline V gene lookup returns CDR1 LNHDA and CDR2 SQIVND (reference sequence). CDR3 length equals 17 residues. CDR3 DNA: TGTGCCAGTAGTATAGCCCTAGCGGGGCATAGCACAGATACGCAGTATTTT. Translation: CASSIALAGHSTDTQYF. Looking up the rest from reference TRBV19 and TRBJ2-3 gives the full variable domain: DGGITQSPKYLFRKEGQNVTLSCEQNLNHDAMYWYRQDPGQGLRLIYYSQIVNDFQKGDIAEGYSVSREKKESFPLTVTSAQKNPTAFYLCASSIALAGHSTDTQYFGPGTRLTVL.

The gene calls are TRBV15 and TRBJ2-3, with 9 bases fitting TRBD2. The germline CDR1 and CDR2 sequences are LNHNV and YYDKDF (reference sequence). The CDR3 consists of 16 residues. After removal of 1 base from V and 2 bases from J, the junction contained 4 bases not matched to a gene. CDR3 nucleotides: TGTGCCACCAGCAGAGCTGGACTAGCGATCACAGATACGCAGTATTTT. Its protein product is CATSRAGLAITDTQYF.

V and J are TRBV7-6 and TRBJ2-1; 9 bases are a match to TRBD2. Germline CDR1 is SGHVS and CDR2 is FNYEAQ. V lost 4 bases, J lost 7 bases, and 8 bases stayed unmatched. This CDR3 has 15 amino acids. CDR3 protein: CASSYNSGRGNEQFF. Here the CDR3 DNA reads TGTGCCAGCAGCTATAATAGCGGGAGAGGGAATGAGCAGTTCTTC.

About this clonotype: A read error may be the cause here, since a much bigger clone is one base away. V gene TRBV4-1 combines with J gene TRBJ1-1; a weak D match, TRBD1 (6 bases). The CDR3 extends over 17 amino acids. The ends were cut back, 0 bases at V and 1 base at J, with 15 bases in the middle. Germline V gives CDR1 MGHRA, CDR2 YSYEKL. The CDR3 nucleotides are TGCGCCAGCAGCCAAGACAGGCAGGGGAAAACGAACACTGAAGCTTTCTTT. Its translation is CASSQDRQGKTNTEAFF.

The rearrangement uses TRBV5-1 and TRBJ1-3; D remains ambiguous. CDR3 length equals 14 residues. CDR1 SGHRS and CDR2 YFSETQ come from the germline V gene. Trimming removed 4 bases at V and 0 bases at J, with 8 bases between. As DNA, the CDR3 is TGCGCCAGCAGCCCGGAGGCCTCTGGAAACACCATATATTTT. Its protein is CASSPEASGNTIYF. Full variable domain (missing parts from reference TRBV5-1 and TRBJ1-3): KAGVTQTPRYLIKTRGQQVTLSCSPISGHRSVSWYQQTPGQGLQFLFEYFSETQRNKGNFPGRFSGRQFSNSRSEMNVSTLELGDSALYLCASSPEASGNTIYFGEGSWLTVV.

The V gene is TRBV7-2, the J gene TRBJ2-6; the D is unclear. The CDR3 covers 16 residues. Germline V gene sequence: CDR1 SGHTA, CDR2 FQGNSA. Trimming cost V 5 bases and J 0 bases, with 11 bases left between them. The CDR3 region has the DNA TGTGCCAGCAGCGCAAGTACGAGCTCTGGGGCCAACGTCCTGACTTTC. Encoded protein: CASSASTSSGANVLTF.

The chain employs TRBV10-3 and TRBJ2-3; D gene uncertain. The CDR3 is made up of 13 amino acids. In germline, CDR1 is ENHRY, CDR2 SYGVKD. The germline V and J ends were trimmed by 4 bases and 2 bases, with 7 bases remaining between them. The CDR3 spells CAISGRTTDTQYF. The CDR3 DNA reads TGTGCCATCAGTGGGCGGACCACAGATACGCAGTATTTT.

The rearrangement joins TRBV29-1 to TRBJ2-1, with TRBD2 matching over 11 bases. V shed 2 bases, J shed 4 bases, and the junction held 10 bases outside the gene matches. The CDR3 is made up of 17 amino acids. Germline-derived CDR1 and CDR2 are SQVTM and ANQGSEA. Written as DNA, the CDR3 is TGCAGCGTTGAATCGGCTAGCGGGAGGTCTACTTACAATGAGCAGTTCTTC. It codes for CSVESASGRSTYNEQFF.

The chain carries TRBV5-1 and TRBJ2-2; 7 positions match TRBD1. V lost 6 bases to trimming and J lost 6 bases; unmatched junction nucleotides: 8. This CDR3 is built from 14 residues. The germline V gene has CDR1 SGHRS and CDR2 YFSETQ. The CDR3 sequence is CASNPIQGPGELFF. CDR3 DNA sequence: TGCGCCAGCAACCCTATACAGGGGCCCGGGGAGCTGTTTTTT.